One sample yielded the 30 T cell receptor beta chains listed below, sequenced in a study of T cells in Graves' hyperthyroidism and ophthalmopathy. Amplified TCR beta CDR3 regions came from RNA transcripts. TCR CDR3 regions were first amplified by RT-PCR with HTBI primers. MiXCR, run by TCRdb on the multiplex PCR reads, gives a single entry per CDR3 protein. The profile shows some 600,000 distinct CDR3 sequences, approximately 15% of them singletons. Material: blood. The origin of the receptors is a woman aged 25 to 45 with Graves' hyperthyroidism that later progressed to Graves' ophthalmopathy.

This chain links TRBV5-4 with TRBJ2-7; no clear D. There are 15 residues in the CDR3. Germline V gene lookup returns CDR1 SGHNT and CDR2 YYREEE (reference sequence). V was trimmed by 3 bases and J by 2 bases, leaving 15 bases between them. Here the CDR3 DNA reads TGTGCCAGCAGCTCGGGCCGGGCCCAAACCTACGAGCAGTACTTC. Amino acid sequence: CASSSGRAQTYEQYF. The variable domain in full, with the rest retrieved from reference TRBV5-4 and TRBJ2-7, is ETGVTQSPTHLIKTRGQQVTLRCSSQSGHNTVSWYQQALGQGPQFIFQYYREEENGRGNFPPRFSGLQFPNYSSELNVNALELDDSALYLCASSSGRAQTYEQYFGPGTRLTVT.

This clonotype was observed a few times. The chain has TRBV4-3 and TRBJ2-1, with D unclear. Germline V gene data show CDR1 as LGHNA and CDR2 as YSLEER. V was clipped by 0 bases and J by 4 bases, with 16 bases between them. The CDR3 sequence is 17 residues long. CDR3 amino acids: CASSQEGTHPYYNEQFF. CDR3 coding DNA: TGCGCCAGCAGCCAAGAAGGTACTCACCCATATTACAATGAGCAGTTCTTC.

The sample holds a few counts of this clonotype. V usage is TRBV20-1 and J usage is TRBJ2-5; D gene ambiguous. Germline lookup yields CDR1 DFQATT and CDR2 SNEGSKA (reference sequence). The CDR3 is 14 residues long. The V gene lost 1 base and the J gene lost 2 bases, with 11 bases spanning the gap. CDR3: CSARGPHDQETQYF. The CDR3 DNA follows: TGCAGTGCTAGAGGCCCCCATGATCAAGAGACCCAGTACTTC.

This clonotype was counted many times. V is TRBV2 and J is TRBJ2-1; unclear D gene. CDR3 length: 14 residues. V was cut by 4 bases and J by 4 bases, with 11 bases left in between. In germline, CDR1 is SNHLY, CDR2 FYNNEI. The CDR3 spells CASSGLGSYNEQFF. The CDR3 nucleotides read TGTGCCAGCAGTGGATTGGGCAGTTACAATGAGCAGTTCTTC.

There are many counts of this clonotype. The V and J genes are TRBV7-9 and TRBJ1-2; D is unclear. The CDR3 is 13 residues long. The V gene lost 10 bases and the J gene lost 4 bases, with 16 bases spanning the gap. Germline V gene lookup returns CDR1 SEHNR and CDR2 FQNEAQ (reference sequence). CDR3 residues: CATDPGSLYGYTF. The DNA for the CDR3 is TGTGCCACCGACCCGGGCAGCCTCTATGGCTACACCTTC.

V and J are TRBV14 and TRBJ2-5, with 7 bases matching TRBD1. Germline V gene data show CDR1 as SGHDN and CDR2 as FVKESK. The length of the CDR3 is 16 residues. V lost 1 base to trimming and J lost 2 bases; unmatched junction nucleotides: 7. CDR3 in DNA: TGTGCCAGCAGCCAAGGCCGGGACAGCGAACAAGAGACCCAGTACTTC. This encodes CASSQGRDSEQETQYF.

As to this clonotype: This likely comes from a read error, as the CDR3 has no conserved phenylalanine or tryptophan at its end. J is TRBJ2-7 and V is TRBV28; possible D gene TRBD1, 6 bases. CDR3 size: 13 residues. V was clipped by 8 bases and J by 1 base, with 12 bases between them. CDR1 MDHEN and CDR2 SYDVKM come from the germline V gene. DNA for the CDR3: TGTGCCAGCTTAGCAGGGGAGTCCTACGAGCAGTACTTG. It encodes CASLAGESYEQYL.

There are a few counts of this clonotype. The genes are TRBV5-1 and TRBJ2-1, with D unresolved. The ends were cut back, 3 bases at V and 9 bases at J, with 10 bases in the middle. The CDR3 has 12 residues. Per the germline V gene, CDR1 is SGHRS and CDR2 is YFSETQ. The CDR3 reads CASSSSGTEQFF. CDR3 nucleotide sequence: TGCGCCAGCAGCTCCTCGGGTACTGAGCAGTTCTTC.

This clonotype appeared many times. V usage is TRBV5-6 and J usage is TRBJ1-1; D is undetermined. V was shortened by 0 bases and J by 1 base, with 10 bases between the two germline ends. Germline V gene data show CDR1 as SGHDT and CDR2 as YYEEEE. The CDR3 is 15 residues long. CDR3 in DNA: TGTGCCAGCAGCTTGGAATCCCGTAGGAACACTGAAGCTTTCTTT. The encoded protein is CASSLESRRNTEAFF.

This clonotype has just a few counts. The rearrangement joins TRBV5-1 to TRBJ1-1; D possibly corresponds to TRBD1 (6 bases). V was pared by 0 bases and J by 4 bases, with 13 bases between. This CDR3 spans 15 amino acids. The germline CDR1 and CDR2 sequences are SGHRS and YFSETQ. The CDR3, as DNA: TGCGCCAGCAGCTTGGGTGGGGGCTTGATCACTGAAGCTTTCTTT. It encodes CASSLGGGLITEAFF.

V and J are TRBV5-4 and TRBJ2-2; D call uncertain. Germline CDR1 SGHNT, CDR2 YYREEE (reference sequence). The germline V and J ends were trimmed by 2 bases and 6 bases, with 17 bases remaining between them. This CDR3 is built from 16 residues. CDR3 bases: TGTGCCAGCAGCTTCCTCGCGATCGATTGGGCCGGGGAGCTGTTTTTT. It is translated as CASSFLAIDWAGELFF.

This clonotype has just a few counts. J is TRBJ2-2 and V is TRBV5-1, with D maybe TRBD1 (5 bases). This CDR3 has 15 residues. CDR1 and CDR2 (germline): SGHRS, YFSETQ. V lost 0 bases to trimming and J lost 3 bases, with 9 bases between them. The chain's CDR3 is CASSLAGPDTGELFF. The CDR3 nucleotides read TGCGCCAGCAGCTTGGCAGGGCCCGACACCGGGGAGCTGTTTTTT.

Details on this clonotype: A junction boundary mismatches the germline segment, possibly from a read error. The chain employs TRBV5-5 and TRBJ2-7; 8 bases are shared with TRBD1. Germline CDR1 is SGHKS and CDR2 is YYEKEE (reference sequence). This CDR3 has 15 amino acids. CDR3 protein: CASSQQRTGSFEQYF. In nucleotides, the CDR3 is TGTGCCAGCAGCCAGCAACGGACAGGGTCCTTCGAGCAGTACTTC.

This clonotype was counted only a few times. The rearrangement links TRBV19 to TRBJ2-1, with 11 bases that match TRBD2. Trimming cost V 7 bases and J 4 bases; bases outside gene matches: 3. The CDR3 has 14 amino acids. Germline V lookup: CDR1 LNHDA, CDR2 SQIVND (reference sequence). This chain's CDR3 is CASTLAGGYNEQFF. The DNA of the CDR3 is TGTGCCAGTACCCTAGCGGGAGGTTACAATGAGCAGTTCTTC.

This clonotype has at least ten counts. V gene TRBV25-1 combines with J gene TRBJ1-1; D gene ambiguous. Trimming pared 2 bases from V and 7 bases from J, leaving 8 bases between. CDR1 and CDR2 (germline): MGHDK, SYGVNS. The CDR3 runs 12 residues. The CDR3 loop reads CASSEGPLEAFF. The CDR3, as DNA: TGTGCCAGCAGTGAAGGTCCACTTGAAGCTTTCTTT. Based on the CDR3 plus reference TRBV25-1 and TRBJ1-1, the full variable domain is EADIYQTPRYLVIGTGKKITLECSQTMGHDKMYWYQQDPGMELHLIHYSYGVNSTEKGDLSSESTVSRIRTEHFPLTLESARPSHTSQYLCASSEGPLEAFFGQGTRLTVV.

Only a few counts were recorded for this clonotype. The chain is built from TRBV7-2 and TRBJ2-7, with 7 nucleotides matching TRBD1. V was clipped by 5 bases and J by 3 bases; unmatched bases: 7. This CDR3 comprises 14 residues. Germline CDR1 and CDR2: SGHTA and FQGNSA. This CDR3 is CASSPRQGFYEQYF. CDR3 in DNA: TGTGCCAGCAGCCCCAGACAGGGATTCTACGAGCAGTACTTC.

This clonotype was counted a few times. The J gene is TRBJ1-1, the V gene TRBV20-1; 7 nucleotides match TRBD1. V lost 6 bases and J lost 5; bases outside the gene matches: 9. Germline-derived CDR1 and CDR2 are DFQATT and SNEGSKA (reference sequence). The CDR3 is made up of 13 amino acids. The CDR3 sequence is CSAVGGSGTEAFF. The CDR3, as DNA: TGCAGTGCAGTAGGGGGCTCTGGGACTGAAGCTTTCTTT.

There are many counts of this clonotype. This chain links TRBV12-3 or TRBV12-4 with TRBJ2-1; 9 nucleotides match TRBD1. The ends lost 4 bases at V and 2 bases at J; junction bases unmatched: 0. The CDR3 covers 14 residues. The CDR3 sequence is CASSWDRAYNEQFF. The DNA of the CDR3 is TGTGCCAGCAGTTGGGACAGGGCCTACAATGAGCAGTTCTTC.

This clonotype was seen a handful of times. The gene calls are TRBV7-3 and TRBJ2-4; weak D call: TRBD2 (6 bases). The length of the CDR3 is 13 residues. Germline values: CDR1 SGHTA, CDR2 FQGTGA. Trimming shortened V by 2 bases and J by 8 bases, and 10 bases separated the two germline ends. The CDR3 loop reads CASSLGTGDIQYF. The CDR3 nucleotides read TGTGCCAGCAGCTTAGGGACTGGAGACATTCAGTACTTC.

Many counts were recorded for this clonotype. This chain connects TRBV11-2 to TRBJ2-7, with D perhaps TRBD2 (6 bases). From germline, CDR1 is SGHAT and CDR2 FQNNGV. The CDR3 spans 16 residues. Trimming removed 5 bases from V and 2 bases from J, with 19 bases in between. CDR3 in DNA: TGTGCCAGCAGCCCCGGGTCGGGGGAGTTTACCTACGAGCAGTACTTC. Protein product: CASSPGSGEFTYEQYF.

The table lists this clonotype with a few counts. V is TRBV29-1 and J is TRBJ2-2; D not resolved. The germline gives CDR1 SQVTM, CDR2 ANQGSEA. V was clipped by 4 bases and J by 1 base, with 7 bases between them. This CDR3 spans 13 amino acids. CDR3 amino acids: CSVGTLNTGELFF. CDR3 bases: TGCAGCGTTGGTACTCTGAACACCGGGGAGCTGTTTTTT.

This clonotype was counted many times. The gene calls are TRBV20-1 and TRBJ2-7; D may correspond to TRBD1 or TRBD2 (5 bases each). CDR3 length: 15 residues. With 0 bases removed from V and 3 bases from J, the gap between germline ends came to 15 bases. CDR1 and CDR2 from the germline V gene are DFQATT and SNEGSKA (reference sequence). The CDR3 here is CSARDRPGTDYEQYF. The CDR3 nucleotides read TGCAGTGCTAGAGATCGTCCCGGGACGGACTACGAGCAGTACTTC.

As concerns this clonotype: Since a much larger clone is just one base distant, this may be a read error. V gene TRBV30 combines with J gene TRBJ2-3; D is perhaps TRBD1 (5 bases). Near its end, the DNA agrees better with TRBJ1-5, so the J call may be wrong. The CDR3 is made up of 15 amino acids. Germline V gene lookup returns CDR1 GTSNPN and CDR2 SVGIG (reference sequence). CDR3 DNA sequence: TGTGCCTGGAGTGTAGGCGGGAGGGGCACAGATACGCAGCATTTT. Its protein product is CAWSVGGRGTDTQHF.

Notes on this clonotype: This may be a read error, as it is one base from a much larger clone. No conserved phenylalanine or tryptophan ends this CDR3, so it is likely a read error. The gene calls are TRBV7-9 and TRBJ2-3; D is unresolved. V lost 4 bases and J 2 bases, leaving 10 bases between the germline ends. The CDR3 sequence is 14 residues long. CDR1 and CDR2 (germline): SEHNR, FQNEAQ (reference sequence). CDR3 nucleotides: TGTGCCAGCAGCTCTCCGATCGCCACAGATACGCAGTATATT. Translated: CASSSPIATDTQYI.

In this sample, this clonotype turned up many times. The chain carries TRBV2 and TRBJ1-2; no clear D gene. The V and J ends lost 1 base and 8 bases respectively, with 8 bases between them. This CDR3 region has 12 residues. Looked up from germline, CDR1 is SNHLY and CDR2 is FYNNEI. CDR3 region: CASSEGRRGYTF. The CDR3 DNA reads TGTGCCAGCAGTGAAGGGCGGCGGGGCTACACCTTC.

The rearrangement uses TRBV30 and TRBJ1-1; a weak D match, TRBD1 (5 bases). CDR1 and CDR2 (germline): GTSNPN, SVGIG (reference sequence). This CDR3 comprises 13 residues. Trimming stripped 3 bases from V and 3 bases from J, with 11 bases between. For the CDR3, the DNA is TGTGCCTGGAGCCCCGGGGGGGACACTGAAGCTTTCTTT. Residues: CAWSPGGDTEAFF.

Ten or more counts support this clonotype. The rearrangement uses TRBV2 and TRBJ2-3, with 9 bases aligning to TRBD2. After removal of 7 bases from V and 2 bases from J, the junction contained 10 bases not matched to a gene. Germline CDR1 is SNHLY and CDR2 is FYNNEI. This CDR3 region has 16 residues. The CDR3 nucleotides read TGTGCCAGCATTCCCCTTAGCGGGAGCTACACAGATACGCAGTATTTT. Protein: CASIPLSGSYTDTQYF.

Many counts were recorded for this clonotype. The chain is built from TRBV20-1 and TRBJ2-1, with TRBD2 matching over 8 bases. V was pared by 0 bases and J by 7 bases, with 8 bases of the junction left unmatched. From germline, CDR1 is DFQATT and CDR2 SNEGSKA (reference sequence). This CDR3 spans 15 amino acids. CDR3 nucleotides: TGCAGTGCTAGAGATCTCGGCGGGAGGCGGAATGAGCAGTTCTTC. Protein sequence: CSARDLGGRRNEQFF.

This clonotype appeared many times. The CDR3 protein is CAWSYWNTEAFF. The CDR3 DNA follows: TGTGCCTGGAGTTATTGGAACACTGAAGCTTTCTTT. The gene calls are TRBV30 and TRBJ1-1; D not resolved. The CDR3 length is 12 residues. The germline V gene encodes CDR1 GTSNPN and CDR2 SVGIG (reference sequence). V was pared by 2 bases and J by 1 base, with 5 bases between.

This clonotype was observed many times. This chain uses TRBV7-8 with TRBJ2-7; 7 bases line up with TRBD1. Germline CDR1 reads SGHVS; CDR2 reads FQNEAQ. This CDR3 comprises 16 residues. The V segment lost 3 bases and the J segment 5 bases; nucleotides outside the gene matches: 13. The CDR3 loop is CASSFKDRQGGNEQYF. The CDR3 DNA sequence: TGTGCCAGCAGCTTCAAGGATCGACAGGGTGGTAACGAGCAGTACTTC.